These 26 T cell receptor beta chains were sequenced from one sample in a study of cytomegalovirus exposure and HLA in healthy donors. Both 60 Vbeta primers and 13 Jbeta primers went into the PCR. Generated by immunoSEQ multiplex PCR, the TCRdb table keeps only in-frame clones and is missing some. This table has around 150,000 clones, roughly 9.6% appearing once. Sequencing used PBMCs. These receptor sequences come from a woman aged 40 to 49 in good health and CMV-seropositive.

V and J are TRBV4-3 and TRBJ2-5, with D unclear. Germline V lookup: CDR1 LGHNA, CDR2 YSLEER. The V and J ends lost 1 base and 5 bases respectively, with 11 bases between them. The CDR3 totals 14 residues. CDR3: CASSQGLVGETQYF. DNA for the CDR3: TGCGCCAGCAGCCAAGGGCTAGTCGGCGAGACCCAGTACTTC.

This clone was detected a few times. The genes are TRBV19 and TRBJ1-1; perhaps TRBD1 as D (6 bases). This CDR3 spans 15 amino acids. Trimming cost V 2 bases and J 4 bases, with 14 bases left between them. Germline CDR1 LNHDA, CDR2 SQIVND (reference sequence). In DNA form, the CDR3 reads TGTGCCAGTAGTATACTTCCAGGGGACGGCACTGAAGCTTTCTTT. Translating gives CASSILPGDGTEAFF.

This clone was recorded a few times. The CDR3 DNA reads TGTGCCAGCAGCTTATCTTTACAGGGTACTTACGAGCAGTACTTC. The encoded protein is CASSLSLQGTYEQYF. This chain connects TRBV11-2 to TRBJ2-7, with D maybe TRBD1 (6 bases). The CDR3 length is 15 residues. Germline-derived CDR1 and CDR2 are SGHAT and FQNNGV. Trimming removed 2 bases from V and 4 bases from J, with 15 bases in between.

The rearrangement links TRBV6-1 to TRBJ1-2; no clear D. Deletions cut 2 bases from V and 4 bases from J, with 8 bases between. There are 13 residues in the CDR3. CDR1 and CDR2 (germline): MNHNS, SASEGT. The chain's CDR3 is CASSERVSYGYTF. The CDR3 DNA reads TGTGCCAGCAGTGAACGGGTGTCCTATGGCTACACCTTC.

In its sample, this clone was seen a few times. This chain connects TRBV5-1 to TRBJ2-5, with 11 bases matching TRBD2. The J call may be faulty, since TRBJ2-7 better matches the DNA end. Germline assignment: CDR1 SGHRS and CDR2 YFSETQ. The CDR3 is 16 amino acids. The CDR3 reads CASSLFIAGGQSEQYF. The CDR3 DNA follows: TGCGCCAGCAGCTTGTTTATAGCGGGGGGGCAAAGCGAGCAGTACTTC.

The gene calls are TRBV2 and TRBJ2-3, with D possibly being TRBD1 (5 bases). Germline assignment: CDR1 SNHLY and CDR2 FYNNEI. V was shortened by 6 bases and J by 2 bases, with 21 bases between the two germline ends. The CDR3 has 17 amino acids. CDR3 loop: CASSELPDRRDTDTQYF. The CDR3, as DNA: TGTGCCAGCAGCGAGTTACCCGACAGAAGAGACACAGATACGCAGTATTTT.

The chain uses TRBV2 and TRBJ2-4; D might be TRBD2 (7 bases). Germline CDR1 and CDR2: SNHLY and FYNNEI. The CDR3 covers 16 residues. The V and J ends lost 3 bases and 2 bases respectively, with 14 bases between them. The CDR3 nucleotides read TGTGCCAGCAGTGACATGGGGGGGCACACCAAAAACATTCAGTACTTC. This gives the protein CASSDMGGHTKNIQYF.

The rearrangement links TRBV5-1 to TRBJ2-2; 16 positions agree with TRBD2. Trimming at V came to 3 bases and at J to 2 bases, leaving 4 bases not matched to a gene. This CDR3 spans 18 amino acids. Germline-derived CDR1 and CDR2 are SGHRS and YFSETQ. The DNA of the CDR3 is TGCGCCAGCAGCTCCGGGACTAGCGGGGGGGCCAACACCGGGGAGCTGTTTTTT. Translated: CASSSGTSGGANTGELFF.

The rearrangement joins TRBV6-6 to TRBJ1-6; D unclear. The CDR3 runs 11 residues. The V gene's germline CDR1 is MNHNY and CDR2 SVGAGI (reference sequence). The V gene lost 4 bases and the J gene lost 14 bases, with 9 bases spanning the gap. The CDR3: CASSSLEALHF. The CDR3 DNA follows: TGTGCCAGCAGTTCGCTCGAGGCCCTCCACTTT.

This clone has a handful of counts. This chain uses TRBV7-3 with TRBJ1-5; 7 nucleotides match TRBD1. The CDR3 contains 14 residues. Looked up from germline, CDR1 is SGHTA and CDR2 is FQGTGA. V shed 1 base and J 7 bases; nucleotides not matched to a gene: 4. CDR3 loop: CASSLKRGRQPQHF. CDR3 bases: TGTGCCAGCAGCTTAAAAAGGGGGCGGCAGCCCCAGCATTTT.

The chain employs TRBV5-1 and TRBJ1-1; 9 bases match TRBD1. The junction had 5 bases not matched to a gene; V was cut back by 4 bases and J by 4 bases. Germline V lookup: CDR1 SGHRS, CDR2 YFSETQ. CDR3 size: 14 residues. This CDR3 is CASSILTGGTEAFF. The CDR3 region has the DNA TGCGCCAGCAGCATCCTGACAGGGGGCACTGAAGCTTTCTTT.

This clone was observed a handful of times. The rearrangement uses TRBV4-3 and TRBJ2-5; TRBD2 matches 7 bases. V lost 4 bases and J lost 5; bases outside the gene matches: 7. Germline CDR1 LGHNA, CDR2 YSLEER. The CDR3 loop spans 14 amino acids. In DNA, the CDR3 is TGCGCCAGCAGCCTCGGACTAGGATTGGAGACCCAGTACTTC. This encodes CASSLGLGLETQYF.

This clone was seen more than once but under ten times. V is TRBV5-6 and J is TRBJ2-6, with TRBD1 matching over 9 bases. J gave up 11 bases and V 5 bases, and 11 bases lay outside the gene matches. CDR1 and CDR2 (germline): SGHDT, YYEEEE. CDR3 length: 15 residues. The chain's CDR3 is CASSLPGTGIDVLTF. The CDR3 bases are TGTGCCAGCAGTCTACCCGGGACAGGGATTGACGTCCTGACTTTC.

The table lists this clone with a few counts. The chain employs TRBV6-1 and TRBJ2-5; perhaps TRBD2 as D (7 bases). Per the germline V gene, CDR1 is MNHNS and CDR2 is SASEGT. V was trimmed by 6 bases and J by 5 bases, leaving 16 bases between them. The length of the CDR3 is 14 residues. The CDR3 DNA reads TGTGCCAGCAGAAGGGGGGGGGATGGGGAGACCCAGTACTTC. Protein product: CASRRGGDGETQYF.

The CDR3 coding sequence is TGTGCCAGCAGTTTAGGACTAAGCGGGGGACTGTACCAAGAGACCCAGTACTTC. It translates to CASSLGLSGGLYQETQYF. The V and J genes are TRBV27 and TRBJ2-5; 8 nucleotides agree with TRBD2. Per the germline V gene, CDR1 is MNHEY and CDR2 is SMNVEV (reference sequence). Germline trimming cut 2 bases from V and 0 bases from J; bases unmatched to any gene: 11. This CDR3 is built from 18 residues.

V usage is TRBV2 and J usage is TRBJ2-7; 13 positions agree with TRBD2. V was clipped by 6 bases and J by 5 bases; unmatched bases: 7. Germline CDR1 and CDR2: SNHLY and FYNNEI. The CDR3 is made up of 15 amino acids. CDR3 DNA sequence: TGTGCCAGCAGGGCACTAGCGGGGGGGCCCCACGAGCAGTACTTC. Protein sequence: CASRALAGGPHEQYF.

This clone came up a few times. The chain has TRBV5-1 and TRBJ2-7; the D gene is possibly TRBD1 (6 bases). Germline assignment: CDR1 SGHRS and CDR2 YFSETQ. Trimming left V 0 bases short and J 3 bases short, with 22 bases between. The CDR3 extends over 18 amino acids. The DNA for the CDR3 is TGCGCCAGCAGCTTGGCCACGATCGTACCGGACAGTGTCTACGAGCAGTACTTC. It encodes CASSLATIVPDSVYEQYF. Looking up the rest from reference TRBV5-1 and TRBJ2-7 gives the full variable domain: KAGVTQTPRYLIKTRGQQVTLSCSPISGHRSVSWYQQTPGQGLQFLFEYFSETQRNKGNFPGRFSGRQFSNSRSEMNVSTLELGDSALYLCASSLATIVPDSVYEQYFGPGTRLTVT.

The chain recombines TRBV4-2 with TRBJ2-1; the D gene is possibly TRBD1 (6 bases). Trimming removed 3 bases at V and 9 bases at J, with 15 bases between. This CDR3 is 14 amino acids long. Germline loops: CDR1 LGHNA, CDR2 YNFKEQ. CDR3 residues: CASSHGQPWVEQFF. The CDR3 DNA reads as TGTGCCAGCAGCCACGGACAGCCTTGGGTTGAGCAGTTCTTC.

The rearrangement links TRBV7-9 to TRBJ2-2; 7 bases are a match to TRBD1. Germline V lookup: CDR1 SEHNR, CDR2 FQNEAQ (reference sequence). Germline trimming cut 5 bases from V and 1 base from J; bases unmatched to any gene: 4. This CDR3 region has 15 residues. The CDR3 reads CASSKDRENTGELFF. CDR3 bases: TGTGCCAGCAGCAAAGACAGGGAGAACACCGGGGAGCTGTTTTTT.

The CDR3 loop is CASSWGQLKNIQYF. The CDR3, as DNA: TGTGCCAGCAGCTGGGGACAGTTAAAAAACATTCAGTACTTC. The V gene is TRBV2, the J gene TRBJ2-4; the match to TRBD1 covers 7 bases. Germline loops: CDR1 SNHLY, CDR2 FYNNEI. The CDR3 is 14 amino acids. After removal of 6 bases from V and 4 bases from J, the junction contained 6 bases not matched to a gene.

This chain joins TRBV5-4 and TRBJ2-5; 8 nucleotides line up with TRBD2. Germline V gene lookup returns CDR1 SGHNT and CDR2 YYREEE (reference sequence). V lost 3 bases to trimming and J lost 0 bases; unmatched junction nucleotides: 7. CDR3 length equals 16 residues. The CDR3: CASSSPSGLNQETQYF. The CDR3 nucleotides are TGTGCCAGCAGCTCTCCTAGCGGGTTAAACCAAGAGACCCAGTACTTC.

The chain couples TRBV9 to TRBJ1-2, with 7 bases fitting TRBD1. The CDR3 is made up of 12 amino acids. With 4 bases clipped from V and 6 bases from J, the junction kept 3 bases outside the gene matches. Germline V gene sequence: CDR1 SGDLS, CDR2 YYNGEE. CDR3 DNA sequence: TGTGCCAGCAGCCCTCAGGGGGATGGCTACACCTTC. Translated: CASSPQGDGYTF. The full variable domain, in which reference TRBV9 and TRBJ1-2 provide the parts outside the CDR3, is DSGVTQTPKHLITATGQRVTLRCSPRSGDLSVYWYQQSLDQGLQFLIQYYNGEERAKGNILERFSAQQFPDLHSELNLSSLELGDSALYFCASSPQGDGYTFGSGTRLTVV.

Turning to this clone: A read error may account for a junction end that differs from germline. The genes are TRBV6-5 and TRBJ2-1; a weak D match, TRBD2 (7 bases). Germline V gene sequence: CDR1 MNHEY, CDR2 SVGAGI. The CDR3 has 14 amino acids. CDR3 in amino acids: CASSYVGGHNEQFF. The CDR3 region has the DNA TGTGCCAGCAGTTACGTCGGGGGGCACAACGAGCAGTTCTTC.

The rearrangement uses TRBV19 and TRBJ2-2; 8 bases are a match to TRBD2. CDR3 length equals 14 residues. Germline V gene sequence: CDR1 LNHDA, CDR2 SQIVND (reference sequence). J gave up 7 bases and V 7 bases, and 8 bases lay outside the gene matches. The CDR3 is CASKTGGPGGELFF. The CDR3 DNA sequence: TGTGCCAGTAAGACGGGGGGGCCCGGCGGGGAGCTGTTTTTT.

The CDR3 coding sequence is TGTGCCAGCAGCTCTTATACTGAAGCTTTCTTT. As protein: CASSSYTEAFF. V gene TRBV7-9 combines with J gene TRBJ1-1, with D uncertain. The CDR3 is 11 amino acids. The germline gives CDR1 SEHNR, CDR2 FQNEAQ (reference sequence). V was cut by 4 bases and J by 5 bases, with 5 bases left in between. The full variable domain, its missing parts supplied by reference TRBV7-9 and TRBJ1-1, is DTGVSQNPRHKITKRGQNVTFRCDPISEHNRLYWYRQTLGQGPEFLTYFQNEAQLEKSRLLSDRFSAERPKGSFSTLEIQRTEQGDSAMYLCASSSYTEAFFGQGTRLTVV.

This clone came up a few times. The chain employs TRBV7-3 and TRBJ2-1; D is unclear. Trimming shortened V by 6 bases and J by 11 bases, and 11 bases separated the two germline ends. CDR1 and CDR2 (germline): SGHTA, FQGTGA. This CDR3 comprises 11 residues. The CDR3 nucleotides read TGTGCCAGCAGTCTAGGCGGTCAGCAGTTCTTC. It specifies CASSLGGQQFF.